Sequencing of this T cell receptor (beta chain) was carried out in a study of blood T cell repertoires in COVID-19. About the research overall: T cells, B-cell-depleted T cells, or PBMCs supplied cDNA or gDNA.

CDR3 size: 15 residues. Germline CDR1 reads LNHDA; CDR2 reads SQIVND (reference sequence). V was shortened by 1 base and J by 3 bases, with 13 bases between the two germline ends. Clones were read by immunoSEQ multiplex PCR, and TCRdb kept only the in-frame ones, dropping some. This sample carries about 200,000 clones, about nine tenths of them seen once, and the ten largest clones take around 1.5%. J is TRBJ2-7 and V is TRBV19, with a tentative D call TRBD2 (6 bases). Material: peripheral blood. This sequence originates from a man younger than 30 with active or convalescent COVID-19. CDR3 bases: TGTGCCAGTAGTATAGCTGGCGGGGCCTTCTACGAGCAGTACTTC. It encodes CASSIAGGAFYEQYF.